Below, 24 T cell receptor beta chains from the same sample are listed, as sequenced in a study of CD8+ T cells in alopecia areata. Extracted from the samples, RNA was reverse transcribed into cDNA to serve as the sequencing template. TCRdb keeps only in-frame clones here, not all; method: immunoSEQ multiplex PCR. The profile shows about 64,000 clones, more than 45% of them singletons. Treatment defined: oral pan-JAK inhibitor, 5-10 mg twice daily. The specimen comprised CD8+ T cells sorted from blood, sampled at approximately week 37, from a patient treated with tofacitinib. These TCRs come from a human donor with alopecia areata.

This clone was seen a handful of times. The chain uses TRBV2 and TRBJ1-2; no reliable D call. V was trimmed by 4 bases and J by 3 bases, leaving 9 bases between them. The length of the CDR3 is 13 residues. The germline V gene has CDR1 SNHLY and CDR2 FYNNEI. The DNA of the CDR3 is TGTGCCAGCAGTGGTCGAGATGACTATGGCTACACCTTC. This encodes CASSGRDDYGYTF.

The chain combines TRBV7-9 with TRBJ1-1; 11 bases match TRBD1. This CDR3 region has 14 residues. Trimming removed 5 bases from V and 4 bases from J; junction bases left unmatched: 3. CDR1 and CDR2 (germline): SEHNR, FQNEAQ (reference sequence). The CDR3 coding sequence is TGTGCCAGCAGCGTGGGACAGGGGGTCACTGAAGCTTTCTTT. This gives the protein CASSVGQGVTEAFF.

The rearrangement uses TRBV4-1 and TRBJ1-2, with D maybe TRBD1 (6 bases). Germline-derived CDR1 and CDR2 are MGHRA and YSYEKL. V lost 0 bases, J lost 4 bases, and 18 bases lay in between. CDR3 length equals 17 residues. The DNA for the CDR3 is TGCGCCAGCAGCCAAGATCAGTGGGGGACAATTAGCTATGGCTACACCTTC. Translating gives CASSQDQWGTISYGYTF.

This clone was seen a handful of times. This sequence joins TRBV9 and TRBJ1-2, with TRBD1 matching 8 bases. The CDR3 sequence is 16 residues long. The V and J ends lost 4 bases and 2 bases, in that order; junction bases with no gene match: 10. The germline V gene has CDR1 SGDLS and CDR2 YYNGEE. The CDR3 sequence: CASSPWDRPANYGYTF. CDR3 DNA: TGTGCCAGCAGCCCCTGGGACAGGCCGGCAAACTATGGCTACACCTTC.

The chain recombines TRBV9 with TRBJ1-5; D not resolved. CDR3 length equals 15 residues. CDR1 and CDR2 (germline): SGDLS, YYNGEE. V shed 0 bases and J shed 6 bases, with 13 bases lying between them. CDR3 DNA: TGTGCCAGCAGCGTAGGCGCAGGTCGGGGTCAGCCCCAGCATTTT. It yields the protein CASSVGAGRGQPQHF. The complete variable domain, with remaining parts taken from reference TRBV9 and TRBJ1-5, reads DSGVTQTPKHLITATGQRVTLRCSPRSGDLSVYWYQQSLDQGLQFLIQYYNGEERAKGNILERFSAQQFPDLHSELNLSSLELGDSALYFCASSVGAGRGQPQHFGDGTRLSIL.

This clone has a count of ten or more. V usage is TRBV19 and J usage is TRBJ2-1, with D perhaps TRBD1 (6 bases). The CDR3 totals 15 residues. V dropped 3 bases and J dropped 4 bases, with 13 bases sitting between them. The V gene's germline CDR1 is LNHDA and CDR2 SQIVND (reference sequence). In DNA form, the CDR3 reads TGTGCCAGTAGTATTCCATTAGGGGGATACAATGAGCAGTTCTTC. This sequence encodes CASSIPLGGYNEQFF.

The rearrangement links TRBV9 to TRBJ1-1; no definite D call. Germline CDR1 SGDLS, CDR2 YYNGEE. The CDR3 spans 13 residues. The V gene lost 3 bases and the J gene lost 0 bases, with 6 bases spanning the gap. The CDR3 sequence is CASSATVNTEAFF. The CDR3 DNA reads TGTGCCAGCAGCGCTACAGTGAACACTGAAGCTTTCTTT.

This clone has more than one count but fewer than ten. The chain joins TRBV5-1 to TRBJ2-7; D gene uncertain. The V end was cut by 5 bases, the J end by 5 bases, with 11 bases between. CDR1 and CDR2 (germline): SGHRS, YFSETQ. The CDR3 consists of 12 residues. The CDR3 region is CASRGPENEQYF. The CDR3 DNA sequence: TGCGCCAGCAGAGGGCCGGAGAACGAGCAGTACTTC.

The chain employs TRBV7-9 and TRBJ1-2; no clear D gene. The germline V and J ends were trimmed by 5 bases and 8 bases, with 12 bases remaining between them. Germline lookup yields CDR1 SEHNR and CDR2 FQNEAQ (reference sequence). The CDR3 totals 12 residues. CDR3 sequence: CASSLDRRGYTF. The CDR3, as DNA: TGTGCCAGCAGCCTCGACCGAAGGGGCTACACCTTC.

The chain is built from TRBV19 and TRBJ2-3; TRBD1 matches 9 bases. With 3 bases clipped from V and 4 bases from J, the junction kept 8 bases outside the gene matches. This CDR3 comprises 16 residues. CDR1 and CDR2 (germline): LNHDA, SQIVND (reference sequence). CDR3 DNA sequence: TGTGCCAGTAGTATTTCACCCGGGACAGGGTCAGATACGCAGTATTTT. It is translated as CASSISPGTGSDTQYF. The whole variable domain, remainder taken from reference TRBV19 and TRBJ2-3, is DGGITQSPKYLFRKEGQNVTLSCEQNLNHDAMYWYRQDPGQGLRLIYYSQIVNDFQKGDIAEGYSVSREKKESFPLTVTSAQKNPTAFYLCASSISPGTGSDTQYFGPGTRLTVL.

CDR3 amino acids: CASSLGIGGRGADTQYF. As DNA, the CDR3 is TGCGCCAGCAGCTTGGGGATCGGCGGGAGAGGGGCAGATACGCAGTATTTT. The chain links TRBV5-1 to TRBJ2-3; 7 bases map to TRBD2. This CDR3 has 17 amino acids. V dropped 0 bases and J dropped 4; count of bases not matched to a gene: 11. Germline V gene data show CDR1 as SGHRS and CDR2 as YFSETQ.

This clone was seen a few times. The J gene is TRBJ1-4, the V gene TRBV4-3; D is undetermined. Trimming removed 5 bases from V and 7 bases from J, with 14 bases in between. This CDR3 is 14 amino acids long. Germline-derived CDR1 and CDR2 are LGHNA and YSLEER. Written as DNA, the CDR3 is TGCGCCAGCAGCACCCAAAGGAGATCTGAAAAACTGTTTTTT. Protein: CASSTQRRSEKLFF.

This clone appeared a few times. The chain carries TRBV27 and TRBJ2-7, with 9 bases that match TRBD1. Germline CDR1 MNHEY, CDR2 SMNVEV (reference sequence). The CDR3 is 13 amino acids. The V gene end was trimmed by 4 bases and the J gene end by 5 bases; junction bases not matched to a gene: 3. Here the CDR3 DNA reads TGTGCCAGCAGTTGGACAGGGGTCGACGAGCAGTACTTC. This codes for CASSWTGVDEQYF.

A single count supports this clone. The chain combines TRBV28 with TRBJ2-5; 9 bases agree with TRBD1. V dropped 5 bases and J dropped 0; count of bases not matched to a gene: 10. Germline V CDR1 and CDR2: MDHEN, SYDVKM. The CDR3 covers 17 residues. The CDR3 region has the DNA TGTGCCAGCAGTCCCGGACAGGGGAGTGGGTACCAAGAGACCCAGTACTTC. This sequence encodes CASSPGQGSGYQETQYF.

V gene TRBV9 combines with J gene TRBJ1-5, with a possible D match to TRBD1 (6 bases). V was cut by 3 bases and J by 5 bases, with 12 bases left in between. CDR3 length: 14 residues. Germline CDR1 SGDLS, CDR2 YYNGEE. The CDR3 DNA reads TGTGCCAGCAGCGCCGGAGGGGGGGATCAGCCCCAGCATTTT. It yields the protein CASSAGGGDQPQHF.

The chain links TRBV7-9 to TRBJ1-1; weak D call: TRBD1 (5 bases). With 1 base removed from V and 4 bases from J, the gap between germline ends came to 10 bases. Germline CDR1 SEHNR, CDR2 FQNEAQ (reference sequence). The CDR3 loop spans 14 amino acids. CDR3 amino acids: CASSLDVQGTEAFF. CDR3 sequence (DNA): TGTGCCAGCAGCTTAGATGTCCAGGGCACTGAAGCTTTCTTT.

The CDR3 loop reads CASSDMEREVQETQYF. CDR3 coding DNA: TGTGCCAGCAGCGACATGGAGCGGGAGGTCCAAGAGACCCAGTACTTC. The J gene is TRBJ2-5, the V gene TRBV2, with 9 bases identical to TRBD2. V trimming: 6 bases; J trimming: 1 base; junction bases outside the gene matches: 9. CDR3 length: 16 residues. Germline CDR1 and CDR2: SNHLY and FYNNEI.

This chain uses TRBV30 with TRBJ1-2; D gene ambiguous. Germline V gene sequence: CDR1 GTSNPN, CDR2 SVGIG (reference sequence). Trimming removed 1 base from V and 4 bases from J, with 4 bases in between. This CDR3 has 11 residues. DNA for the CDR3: TGTGCCTGGAGTGGCAGCTATGGCTACACCTTC. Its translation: CAWSGSYGYTF.

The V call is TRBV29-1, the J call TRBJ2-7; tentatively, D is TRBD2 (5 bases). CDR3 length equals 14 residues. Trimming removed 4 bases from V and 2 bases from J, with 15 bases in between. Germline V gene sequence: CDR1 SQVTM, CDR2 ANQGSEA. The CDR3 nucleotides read TGCAGCGTTGGGGCCGACGGGGTAACCTACGAGCAGTACTTC. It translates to CSVGADGVTYEQYF.

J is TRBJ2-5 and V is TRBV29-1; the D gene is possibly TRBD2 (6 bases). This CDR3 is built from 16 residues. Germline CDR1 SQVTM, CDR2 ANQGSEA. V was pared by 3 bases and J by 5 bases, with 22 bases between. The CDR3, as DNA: TGCAGCGTTGATGGCCTCGGAGGGGAGGTAGGGGAGACCCAGTACTTC. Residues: CSVDGLGGEVGETQYF.

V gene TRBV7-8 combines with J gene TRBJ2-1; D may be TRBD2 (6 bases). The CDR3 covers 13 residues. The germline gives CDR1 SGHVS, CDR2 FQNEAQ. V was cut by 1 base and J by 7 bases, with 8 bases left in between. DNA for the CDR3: TGTGCCAGCAGCTTAGGTGGGGGGAATGAGCAGTTCTTC. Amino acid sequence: CASSLGGGNEQFF.

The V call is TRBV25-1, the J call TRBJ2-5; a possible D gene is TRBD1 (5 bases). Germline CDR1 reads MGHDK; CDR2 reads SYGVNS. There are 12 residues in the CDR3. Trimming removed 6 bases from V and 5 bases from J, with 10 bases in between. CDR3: CASSRQLETQYF. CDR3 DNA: TGTGCCAGCAGCCGACAGCTGGAGACCCAGTACTTC.

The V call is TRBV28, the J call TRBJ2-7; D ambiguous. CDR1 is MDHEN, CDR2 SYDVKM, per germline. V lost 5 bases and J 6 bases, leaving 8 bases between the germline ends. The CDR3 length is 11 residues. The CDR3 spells CASSPAREQYF. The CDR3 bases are TGTGCCAGCAGTCCCGCACGCGAGCAGTACTTC.

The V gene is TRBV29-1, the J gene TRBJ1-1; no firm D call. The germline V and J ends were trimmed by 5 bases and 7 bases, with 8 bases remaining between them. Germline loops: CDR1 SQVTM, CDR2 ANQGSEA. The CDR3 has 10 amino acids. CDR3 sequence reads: CSVLASEAFF. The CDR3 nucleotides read TGCAGCGTTTTGGCGAGTGAAGCTTTCTTT.